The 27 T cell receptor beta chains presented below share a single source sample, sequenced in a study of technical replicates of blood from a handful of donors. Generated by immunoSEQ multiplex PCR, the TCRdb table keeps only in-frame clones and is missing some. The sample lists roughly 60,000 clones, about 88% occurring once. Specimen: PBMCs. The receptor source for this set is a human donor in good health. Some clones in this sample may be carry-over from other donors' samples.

The CDR3 sequence: CASSQDGQGAYNEQFF. Here the CDR3 DNA reads TGCGCCAGCAGCCAAGACGGGCAGGGGGCATACAATGAGCAGTTCTTC. J is TRBJ2-1 and V is TRBV4-3, with 8 bases fitting TRBD1. The length of the CDR3 is 16 residues. Germline V gene lookup returns CDR1 LGHNA and CDR2 YSLEER. The V segment lost 0 bases and the J segment 4 bases; nucleotides outside the gene matches: 5.

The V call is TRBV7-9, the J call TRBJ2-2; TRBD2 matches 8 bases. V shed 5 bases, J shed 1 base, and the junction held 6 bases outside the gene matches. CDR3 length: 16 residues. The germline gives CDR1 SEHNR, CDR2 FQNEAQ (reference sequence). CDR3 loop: CASSPQSGGNTGELFF. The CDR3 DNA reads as TGTGCCAGCAGCCCTCAAAGCGGGGGGAACACCGGGGAGCTGTTTTTT.

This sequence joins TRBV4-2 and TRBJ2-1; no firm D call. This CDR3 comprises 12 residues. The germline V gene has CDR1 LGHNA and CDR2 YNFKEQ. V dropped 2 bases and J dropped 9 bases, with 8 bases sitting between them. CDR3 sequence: CASSQSVSEQFF. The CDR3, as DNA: TGTGCCAGCAGCCAATCGGTGTCTGAGCAGTTCTTC.

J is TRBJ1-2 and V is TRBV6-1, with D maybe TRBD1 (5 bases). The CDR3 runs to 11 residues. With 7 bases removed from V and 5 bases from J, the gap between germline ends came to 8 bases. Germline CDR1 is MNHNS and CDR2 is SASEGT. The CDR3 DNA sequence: TGTGCCAGCACCCGACAGTATGGCTACACCTTC. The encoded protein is CASTRQYGYTF.

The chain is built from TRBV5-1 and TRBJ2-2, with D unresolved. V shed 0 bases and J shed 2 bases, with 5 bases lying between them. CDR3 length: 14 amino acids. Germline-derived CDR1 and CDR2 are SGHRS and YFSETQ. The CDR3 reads CASSLGTNTGELFF. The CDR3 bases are TGCGCCAGCAGCTTGGGTACTAACACCGGGGAGCTGTTTTTT.

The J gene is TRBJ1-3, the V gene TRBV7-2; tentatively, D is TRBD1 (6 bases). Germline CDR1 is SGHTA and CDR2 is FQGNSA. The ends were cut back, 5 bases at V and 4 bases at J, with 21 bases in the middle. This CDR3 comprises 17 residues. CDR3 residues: CASSTPGQTSTGNTIYF. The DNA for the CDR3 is TGTGCCAGCAGCACGCCGGGACAAACCTCTACCGGAAACACCATATATTTT.

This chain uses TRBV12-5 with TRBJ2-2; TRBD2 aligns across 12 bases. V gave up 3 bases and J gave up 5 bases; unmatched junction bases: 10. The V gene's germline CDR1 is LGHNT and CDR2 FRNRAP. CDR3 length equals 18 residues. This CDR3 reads CASGLSLAGGPFTGELFF. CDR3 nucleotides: TGTGCTAGTGGTTTAAGCCTAGCGGGAGGGCCGTTTACCGGGGAGCTGTTTTTT. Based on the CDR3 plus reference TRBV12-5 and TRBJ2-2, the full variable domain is DARVTQTPRHKVTEMGQEVTMRCQPILGHNTVFWYRQTMMQGLELLAYFRNRAPLDDSGMPKDRFSAEMPDATLATLKIQPSEPRDSAVYFCASGLSLAGGPFTGELFFGEGSRLTVL.

CDR3 bases: TGTGCCAGCAGCCTCACAGATACGCAGTATTTT. The encoded protein is CASSLTDTQYF. V gene TRBV5-4 combines with J gene TRBJ2-3; D is unclear. This CDR3 has 11 residues. V lost 4 bases to trimming and J lost 2 bases, with 2 bases between them. CDR1 is SGHNT and CDR2 is YYREEE in the germline V gene (reference sequence).

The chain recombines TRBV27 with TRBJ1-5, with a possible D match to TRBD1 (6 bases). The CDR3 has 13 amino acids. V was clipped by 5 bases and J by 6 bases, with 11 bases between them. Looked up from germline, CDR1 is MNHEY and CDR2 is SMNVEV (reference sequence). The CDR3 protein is CASSPSGVQPQHF. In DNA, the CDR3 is TGTGCCAGCAGTCCTTCAGGGGTTCAGCCCCAGCATTTT.

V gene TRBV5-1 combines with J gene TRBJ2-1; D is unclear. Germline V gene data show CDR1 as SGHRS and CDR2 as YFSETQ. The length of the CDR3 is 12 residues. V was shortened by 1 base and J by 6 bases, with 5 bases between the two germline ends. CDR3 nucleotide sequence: TGCGCCAGCAGCTTGCCCAGCAATGAGCAGTTCTTC. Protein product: CASSLPSNEQFF.

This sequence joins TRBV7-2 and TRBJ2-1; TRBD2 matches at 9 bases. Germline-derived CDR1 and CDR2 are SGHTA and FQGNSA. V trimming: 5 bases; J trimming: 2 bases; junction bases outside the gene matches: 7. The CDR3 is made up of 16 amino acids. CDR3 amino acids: CASSVRSGSTYNEQFF. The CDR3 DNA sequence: TGTGCCAGCAGCGTCCGTAGCGGGAGTACCTACAATGAGCAGTTCTTC.

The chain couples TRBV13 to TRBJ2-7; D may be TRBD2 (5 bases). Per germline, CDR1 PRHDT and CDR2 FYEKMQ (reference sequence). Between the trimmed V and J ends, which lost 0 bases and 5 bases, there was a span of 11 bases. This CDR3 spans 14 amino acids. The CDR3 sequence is CASSLGGPGNEQYF. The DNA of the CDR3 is TGTGCCAGCAGCTTAGGTGGACCGGGGAACGAGCAGTACTTC.

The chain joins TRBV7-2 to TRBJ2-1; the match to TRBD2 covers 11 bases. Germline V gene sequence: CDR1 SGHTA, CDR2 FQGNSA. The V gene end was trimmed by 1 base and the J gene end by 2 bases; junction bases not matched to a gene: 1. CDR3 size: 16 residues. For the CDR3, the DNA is TGTGCCAGCAGCTTAGTAGCGGGGGGGGCCTACAATGAGCAGTTCTTC. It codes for CASSLVAGGAYNEQFF.

CDR3 sequence (DNA): TGTGCCAGCAGCTTAAGCGGGACTAGCGGCCAAGAGACCCAGTACTTC. It codes for CASSLSGTSGQETQYF. The J gene is TRBJ2-5, the V gene TRBV7-2; 11 positions match TRBD2. The CDR3 contains 16 residues. With 2 bases clipped from V and 1 base from J, the junction kept 3 bases outside the gene matches. Germline CDR1 reads SGHTA; CDR2 reads FQGNSA.

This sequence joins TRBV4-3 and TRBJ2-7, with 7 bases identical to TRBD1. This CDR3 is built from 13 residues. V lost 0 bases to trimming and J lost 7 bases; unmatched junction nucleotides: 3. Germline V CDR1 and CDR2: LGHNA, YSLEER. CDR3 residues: CASSQDRQGEQYF. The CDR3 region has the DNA TGCGCCAGCAGCCAAGACCGACAGGGTGAGCAGTACTTC.

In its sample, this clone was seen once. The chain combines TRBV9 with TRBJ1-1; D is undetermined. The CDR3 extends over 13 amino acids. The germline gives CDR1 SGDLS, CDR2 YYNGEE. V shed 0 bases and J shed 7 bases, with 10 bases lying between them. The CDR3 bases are TGTGCCAGCAGCGTAGGTGTGACAAGTGAAGCTTTCTTT. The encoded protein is CASSVGVTSEAFF. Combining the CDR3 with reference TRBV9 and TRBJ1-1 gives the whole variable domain DSGVTQTPKHLITATGQRVTLRCSPRSGDLSVYWYQQSLDQGLQFLIQYYNGEERAKGNILERFSAQQFPDLHSELNLSSLELGDSALYFCASSVGVTSEAFFGQGTRLTVV.

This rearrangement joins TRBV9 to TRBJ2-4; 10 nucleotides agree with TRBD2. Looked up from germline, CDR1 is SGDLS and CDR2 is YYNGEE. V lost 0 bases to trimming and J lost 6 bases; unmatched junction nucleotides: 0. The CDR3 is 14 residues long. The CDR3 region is CASSVGLAGNIQYF. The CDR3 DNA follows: TGTGCCAGCAGCGTAGGACTAGCGGGAAACATTCAGTACTTC.

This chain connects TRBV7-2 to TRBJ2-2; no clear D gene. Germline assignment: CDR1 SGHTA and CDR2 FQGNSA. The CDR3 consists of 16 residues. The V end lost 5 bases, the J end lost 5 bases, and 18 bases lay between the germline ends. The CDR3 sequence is CASSLFSVTGTGELFF. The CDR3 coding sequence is TGTGCCAGCAGCCTCTTCTCTGTAACGGGTACCGGGGAGCTGTTTTTT.

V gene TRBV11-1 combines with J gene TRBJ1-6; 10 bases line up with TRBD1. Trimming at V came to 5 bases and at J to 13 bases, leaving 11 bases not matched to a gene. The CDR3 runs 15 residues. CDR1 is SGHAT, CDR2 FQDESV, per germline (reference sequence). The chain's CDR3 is CASSPTGGAGGPLHF. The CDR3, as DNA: TGTGCCAGCAGCCCGACAGGGGGCGCAGGGGGCCCCCTCCACTTT.

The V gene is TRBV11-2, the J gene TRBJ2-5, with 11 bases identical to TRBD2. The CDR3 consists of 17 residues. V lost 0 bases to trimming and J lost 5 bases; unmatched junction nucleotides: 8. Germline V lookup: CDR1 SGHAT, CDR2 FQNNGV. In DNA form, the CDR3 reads TGTGCCAGCAGCTTAGAGGGTAGCGGGAGGGCCGGGGAGACCCAGTACTTC. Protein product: CASSLEGSGRAGETQYF.

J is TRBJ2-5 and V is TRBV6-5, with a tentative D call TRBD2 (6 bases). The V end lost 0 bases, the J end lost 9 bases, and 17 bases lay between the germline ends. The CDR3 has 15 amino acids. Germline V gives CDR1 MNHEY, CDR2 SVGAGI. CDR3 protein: CASSYSSSSGQAQYF. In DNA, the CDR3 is TGTGCCAGCAGTTACTCATCGAGTAGCGGCCAGGCCCAGTACTTC.

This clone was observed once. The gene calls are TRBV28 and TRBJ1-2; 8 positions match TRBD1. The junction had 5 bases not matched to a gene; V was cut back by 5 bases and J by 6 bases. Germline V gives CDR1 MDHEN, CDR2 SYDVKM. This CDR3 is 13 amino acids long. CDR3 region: CASSLQGADGYTF. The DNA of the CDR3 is TGTGCCAGCAGTCTTCAGGGGGCGGATGGCTACACCTTC.

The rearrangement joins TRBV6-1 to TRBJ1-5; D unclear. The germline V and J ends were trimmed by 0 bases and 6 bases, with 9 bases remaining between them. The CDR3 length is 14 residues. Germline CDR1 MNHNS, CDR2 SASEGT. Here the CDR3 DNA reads TGTGCCAGCAGTGAAGCGCTTCGGGGTCAGCCCCAGCATTTT. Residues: CASSEALRGQPQHF.

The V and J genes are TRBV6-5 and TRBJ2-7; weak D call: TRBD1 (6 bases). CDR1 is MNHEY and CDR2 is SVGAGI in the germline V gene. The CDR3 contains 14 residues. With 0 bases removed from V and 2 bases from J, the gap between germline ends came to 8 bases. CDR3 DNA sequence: TGTGCCAGCAGTTACTCCCGGACAGCCTACGAGCAGTACTTC. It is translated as CASSYSRTAYEQYF.

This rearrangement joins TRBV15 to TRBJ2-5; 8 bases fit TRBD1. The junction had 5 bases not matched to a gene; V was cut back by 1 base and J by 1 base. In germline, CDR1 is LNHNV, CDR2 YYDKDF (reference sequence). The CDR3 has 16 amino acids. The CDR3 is CATSRGGQGSQETQYF. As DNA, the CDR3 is TGTGCCACCAGCAGAGGAGGACAGGGTAGCCAAGAGACCCAGTACTTC.

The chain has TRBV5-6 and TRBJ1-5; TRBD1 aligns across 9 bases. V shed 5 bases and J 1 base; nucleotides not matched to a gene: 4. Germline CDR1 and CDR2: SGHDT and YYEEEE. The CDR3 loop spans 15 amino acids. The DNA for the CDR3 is TGTGCCAGCAGTCCCGGGACAGGGAGCAATCAGCCCCAGCATTTT. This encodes CASSPGTGSNQPQHF.

CDR3 coding DNA: TGTGCCAGTAGTATCTCGACAGGGGGCTATGGCTACACCTTC. Encoded protein: CASSISTGGYGYTF. The chain employs TRBV19 and TRBJ1-2; the match to TRBD1 covers 9 bases. The CDR3 loop spans 14 amino acids. Trimming cost V 3 bases and J 4 bases; bases outside gene matches: 3. CDR1 is LNHDA and CDR2 is SQIVND in the germline V gene (reference sequence).